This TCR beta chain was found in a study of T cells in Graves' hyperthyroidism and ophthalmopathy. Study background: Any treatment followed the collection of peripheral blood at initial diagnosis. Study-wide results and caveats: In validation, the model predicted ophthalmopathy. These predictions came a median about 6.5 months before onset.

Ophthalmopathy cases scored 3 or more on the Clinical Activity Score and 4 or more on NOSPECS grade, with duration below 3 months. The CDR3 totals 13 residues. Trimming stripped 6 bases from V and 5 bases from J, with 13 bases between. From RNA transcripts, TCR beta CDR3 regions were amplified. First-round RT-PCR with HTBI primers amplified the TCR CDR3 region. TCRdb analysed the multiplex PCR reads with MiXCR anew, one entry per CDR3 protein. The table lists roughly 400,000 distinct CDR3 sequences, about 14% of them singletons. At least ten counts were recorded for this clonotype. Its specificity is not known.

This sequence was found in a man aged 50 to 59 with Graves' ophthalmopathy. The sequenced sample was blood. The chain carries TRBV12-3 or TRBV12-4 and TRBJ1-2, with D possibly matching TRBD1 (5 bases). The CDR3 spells CASSPDRLYGYTF. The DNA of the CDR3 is TGTGCCAGCAGCCCCGACAGACTATATGGCTACACCTTC.